This TCR beta chain stems from a study of shared T cell receptors in the human thymus. Sequencing was performed with immunoSEQ multiplex PCR; in TCRdb, only in-frame clones are kept and a portion is missing. The table has hundreds of thousands of clones, 87% seen once. The data were also submitted as part of a second study, on human thymus T cells. That publication notes: Donation was from healthy Finnish infants who were having corrective surgery that addressed congenital heart defects. In corrective heart surgery, resections were taken, and these provided the thymus tissue. An apparent bias in V and J gene usage was seen in thymic and blood repertoires. Related studies found that unrelated individuals share highly overlapping thymic repertoires.

The sequence was collected from a boy in the first two years of life with a congenital heart defect. Sequenced: thymocytes.

The CDR3 DNA sequence: TGTGCCAGCAGTCTCCTGGGGCAGGGAGGGAAATCTTTCTTT. Its protein is CASSLLGQGGKSFF. The J gene is TRBJ1-1, the V gene TRBV6-5; tentative D call: TRBD1 (5 bases). The CDR3 contains 14 residues. Trimming shortened V by 5 bases and J by 12 bases, and 22 bases separated the two germline ends. Germline-derived CDR1 and CDR2 are MNHEY and SVGAGI.